The present entry profiles one TCR beta chain with its context. The antigen is unknown. The germline V gene has CDR1 GTSNPN and CDR2 SVGIG (reference sequence). V dropped 4 bases and J dropped 8 bases, with 14 bases sitting between them. The CDR3 has 12 residues. This entry belongs to a study of cytomegalovirus exposure and HLA in healthy donors. In the PCR, 60 Vbeta and 13 Jbeta primers were used. Assay: immunoSEQ multiplex PCR; the TCRdb copy retains only in-frame clones and omits some. The repertoire includes about 120,000 clones, 75% to 85% of them detected once, and about 1.8% sits in the top ten. The study's findings and limits: Reportedly, TCR beta sequences accurately predicted HLA-A and HLA-B alleles in most subjects.

The V and J genes are TRBV30 and TRBJ1-2; no clear D. Sequencing used PBMCs. This receptor was obtained from a man aged 35 to 55 in good health and CMV-seronegative. The CDR3, as DNA: TGTGCCTGGAATCGGGTAATCGCGGGCTACACCTTC. The encoded protein is CAWNRVIAGYTF. Full variable domain (outside the CDR3, taken from reference TRBV30 and TRBJ1-2): SQTIHQWPATLVQPVGSPLSLECTVEGTSNPNLYWYRQAAGRGLQLLFYSVGIGQISSEVPQNLSASRPQDRQFILSSKKLLLSDSGFYLCAWNRVIAGYTFGSGTRLTVV.